The 32 T cell receptor beta chains in this list originate from one sample, sequenced in a study of blood T cell repertoires in COVID-19. Assay used: immunoSEQ multiplex PCR; TCRdb lists only in-frame clones, some missing. The sample includes 360,000 or so clones, roughly nine tenths seen only once; the top ten take around 3.9%. The sequenced sample was peripheral blood. Source of these receptors: a woman aged 55-69 years with COVID-19, enrolled during active disease.

The chain carries TRBV9 and TRBJ2-1; 8 bases match TRBD2. The CDR3 is 14 amino acids. J lost 7 bases, V lost 6 bases, and 9 bases had no gene match. The germline gives CDR1 SGDLS, CDR2 YYNGEE. The CDR3 sequence: CASTQTRGGNEQFF. In DNA, the CDR3 is TGTGCCAGCACTCAAACCCGGGGGGGTAATGAGCAGTTCTTC.

Written as DNA, the CDR3 is TGTGCCAGCAGTGCGGGGGAAGAACGAGATACGCAGTATTTT. Residues: CASSAGEERDTQYF. The chain carries TRBV2 and TRBJ2-3; TRBD2 is a possible D gene (6 bases). The germline V and J ends were trimmed by 4 bases and 5 bases, with 13 bases remaining between them. The CDR3 has 14 amino acids. Germline lookup yields CDR1 SNHLY and CDR2 FYNNEI.

The genes are TRBV9 and TRBJ1-5; perhaps TRBD1 as D (5 bases). Trimming cost V 0 bases and J 5 bases, with 12 bases left between them. There are 15 residues in the CDR3. CDR1 and CDR2 from the germline V gene are SGDLS and YYNGEE. The CDR3 DNA is TGTGCCAGCAGCGTAGCTGGAGACAGCCATCAGCCCCAGCATTTT. Protein: CASSVAGDSHQPQHF.

This clone has just one count. The rearrangement joins TRBV25-1 to TRBJ2-2, with 8 bases aligning to TRBD2. The CDR3 covers 16 residues. After removal of 1 base from V and 4 bases from J, the junction contained 5 bases not matched to a gene. Germline loops: CDR1 MGHDK, CDR2 SYGVNS. The DNA for the CDR3 is TGTGCCAGCAGTGAATGGCGGGGGGTCAGCACCGGGGAGCTGTTTTTT. Protein product: CASSEWRGVSTGELFF.

J is TRBJ1-1 and V is TRBV7-6; D is uncertain. The CDR3 is made up of 14 amino acids. The germline V gene encodes CDR1 SGHVS and CDR2 FNYEAQ. V was shortened by 1 base and J by 1 base, with 7 bases between the two germline ends. CDR3 protein: CASSLDMANTEAFF. Here the CDR3 DNA reads TGTGCCAGCAGCTTAGATATGGCGAACACTGAAGCTTTCTTT.

CDR3 amino acids: CASSPGDRGAFF. DNA for the CDR3: TGTGCCAGCAGCCCAGGGGACCGCGGGGCTTTCTTT. The J gene is TRBJ1-1, the V gene TRBV6-5, with a tentative D call TRBD1 (6 bases). The V and J ends lost 6 bases and 11 bases respectively, with 16 bases between them. Germline V lookup: CDR1 MNHEY, CDR2 SVGAGI. The CDR3 sequence is 12 residues long.

The chain joins TRBV3-1 (or the pseudogene TRBV3-2) to TRBJ2-1; 9 positions agree with TRBD2. Per germline, CDR1 LGHDT and CDR2 YNNKEL (reference sequence). This CDR3 is built from 17 residues. V was clipped by 4 bases and J by 2 bases; unmatched bases: 9. For the CDR3, the DNA is TGTGCCAGCAGCCGCCTCGGTAGCGGGGGCCCCTACAATGAGCAGTTCTTC. Protein sequence: CASSRLGSGGPYNEQFF.

This rearrangement joins TRBV6-5 to TRBJ2-7, with D possibly matching TRBD1 (6 bases). CDR1 MNHEY and CDR2 SVGAGI come from the germline V gene. CDR3 length equals 15 residues. The V end lost 6 bases, the J end lost 2 bases, and 17 bases lay between the germline ends. CDR3 bases: TGTGCCAGCAGACGAACAGGGTGGGGCCCCTACGAGCAGTACTTC. It is translated as CASRRTGWGPYEQYF.

The chain couples TRBV18 to TRBJ1-4; 8 bases align to TRBD1. There are 14 residues in the CDR3. In germline, CDR1 is KGHSH, CDR2 LQKENI. J lost 7 bases, V lost 3 bases, and 4 bases had no gene match. This chain's CDR3 is CASSPDRVTEKLFF. For the CDR3, the DNA is TGTGCCAGCTCACCGGACAGGGTCACTGAAAAACTGTTTTTT. Full variable domain (remainder filled in from reference TRBV18 and TRBJ1-4): NAGVMQNPRHLVRRRGQEARLRCSPMKGHSHVYWYRQLPEEGLKFMVYLQKENIIDESGMPKERFSAEFPKEGPSILRIQQVVRGDSAAYFCASSPDRVTEKLFFGSGTQLSVL.

The V and J genes are TRBV11-2 and TRBJ1-1; 9 bases align to TRBD1. The CDR3 totals 17 residues. After removal of 5 bases from V and 0 bases from J, the junction contained 10 bases not matched to a gene. Germline V CDR1 and CDR2: SGHAT, FQNNGV. The CDR3 coding sequence is TGTGCCAGCAGCCAAACCACAGGGGGCTACATGAACACTGAAGCTTTCTTT. It specifies CASSQTTGGYMNTEAFF.

V gene TRBV25-1 combines with J gene TRBJ1-2; a weak D match, TRBD1 (5 bases). V was trimmed by 1 base and J by 7 bases, leaving 16 bases between them. CDR1 and CDR2 (germline): MGHDK, SYGVNS. This CDR3 comprises 15 residues. In DNA form, the CDR3 reads TGTGCCAGCAGTGAATCCGCCGGGAGGGGACGTGGCTACACCTTC. It codes for CASSESAGRGRGYTF.

Notes on this clone: The same CDR3 is also encoded by other DNA sequences in this sample. This sequence joins TRBV5-6 and TRBJ1-1; tentatively, D is TRBD1 (6 bases). Trimming pared 0 bases from V and 4 bases from J, leaving 10 bases between. The CDR3 extends over 14 amino acids. Germline CDR1 reads SGHDT; CDR2 reads YYEEEE. The CDR3 protein is CASSLGQGGTEAFF. Written as DNA, the CDR3 is TGTGCCAGCAGCTTGGGCCAAGGGGGCACTGAAGCTTTCTTT.

There are a few counts of this clone. This sequence joins TRBV19 and TRBJ1-2; 8 bases fit TRBD1. The CDR3 extends over 14 amino acids. Germline lookup yields CDR1 LNHDA and CDR2 SQIVND (reference sequence). J gave up 4 bases and V 6 bases, and 7 bases lay outside the gene matches. CDR3 sequence reads: CASRVKQGVYGYTF. CDR3 coding DNA: TGTGCCAGTAGAGTCAAACAGGGGGTCTATGGCTACACCTTC.

The rearrangement links TRBV5-1 to TRBJ2-6; D uncertain. Per the germline V gene, CDR1 is SGHRS and CDR2 is YFSETQ. With 5 bases removed from V and 4 bases from J, the gap between germline ends came to 13 bases. The CDR3 is 15 amino acids. CDR3 sequence (DNA): TGCGCCAGCAGTCCCCTAACCACGGGGGCCAACGTCCTGACTTTC. It encodes CASSPLTTGANVLTF.

The rearrangement links TRBV7-9 to TRBJ2-5; 7 bases fit TRBD1. The trim removed 4 bases at V and 6 bases at J, leaving 11 bases unmatched. CDR1 is SEHNR and CDR2 is FQNEAQ in the germline V gene (reference sequence). CDR3 size: 15 residues. CDR3 in amino acids: CASSSGQDDRKTQYF. The CDR3 bases are TGTGCCAGCAGCTCCGGACAGGACGACCGGAAGACCCAGTACTTC.

The V and J genes are TRBV27 and TRBJ1-1; D is uncertain. V dropped 6 bases and J dropped 3 bases, with 8 bases sitting between them. This CDR3 is built from 12 residues. Germline assignment: CDR1 MNHEY and CDR2 SMNVEV (reference sequence). In nucleotides, the CDR3 is TGTGCCAGCAGGCGGGAATACACTGAAGCTTTCTTT. Protein product: CASRREYTEAFF.

The gene calls are TRBV27 and TRBJ1-2, with 8 bases identical to TRBD1. Losses at the gene ends were 5 bases for V and 7 bases for J; bases not matched to a gene: 3. CDR3 size: 12 residues. Germline CDR1 and CDR2: MNHEY and SMNVEV (reference sequence). CDR3 coding DNA: TGTGCCAGCAGTGGGACAGGTGGTGGCTACACCTTC. Its translation is CASSGTGGGYTF.

This chain links TRBV6-5 with TRBJ1-2; 9 positions agree with TRBD1. Trimming removed 6 bases from V and 5 bases from J; junction bases left unmatched: 4. Germline CDR1 MNHEY, CDR2 SVGAGI. The CDR3 has 13 amino acids. The CDR3 protein is CASRRDRAYGYTF. The CDR3 bases are TGTGCCAGCAGGAGGGACAGGGCATATGGCTACACCTTC.

This clone was observed once. The J gene is TRBJ1-4, the V gene TRBV18; possibly TRBD1 for D (5 bases). CDR3 length: 13 amino acids. CDR1 KGHSH and CDR2 LQKENI come from the germline V gene. Between the trimmed V and J ends, which lost 0 bases and 7 bases, there was a span of 6 bases. The CDR3 reads CASSPPGGEKLFF. DNA of the CDR3: TGTGCCAGCTCACCACCCGGGGGTGAAAAACTGTTTTTT.

CDR3 nucleotide sequence: TGCGCCAGCAGCCGAGGGACAGGGAATCAGCCCCAGCATTTT. Protein: CASSRGTGNQPQHF. The genes are TRBV5-1 and TRBJ1-5, with TRBD1 matching 9 bases. The length of the CDR3 is 14 residues. The V and J ends lost 4 bases and 4 bases, in that order; junction bases with no gene match: 3. Germline CDR1 is SGHRS and CDR2 is YFSETQ.

This chain uses TRBV3-1 (or the pseudogene TRBV3-2) with TRBJ2-1; 7 nucleotides align to TRBD2. Germline-derived CDR1 and CDR2 are LGHDT and YNNKEL (reference sequence). CDR3 length: 17 residues. After removal of 6 bases from V and 9 bases from J, the junction contained 20 bases not matched to a gene. CDR3 nucleotides: TGTGCCAGCAGGGGAGCTCGGCGGGGGACCACGCTGGGTGAGCAGTTCTTC. This sequence encodes CASRGARRGTTLGEQFF.

The V gene is TRBV15, the J gene TRBJ2-3; D possibly corresponds to TRBD1 (5 bases). The CDR3 consists of 11 residues. Germline V gene sequence: CDR1 LNHNV, CDR2 YYDKDF (reference sequence). V was pared by 4 bases and J by 6 bases, with 5 bases between. CDR3 sequence: CATSKGDTQYF. CDR3 coding DNA: TGTGCCACCAGCAAGGGGGATACGCAGTATTTT. Based on the CDR3 plus reference TRBV15 and TRBJ2-3, the full variable domain is DAMVIQNPRYQVTQFGKPVTLSCSQTLNHNVMYWYQQKSSQAPKLLFHYYDKDFNNEADTPDNFQSRRPNTSFCFLDIRSPGLGDTAMYLCATSKGDTQYFGPGTRLTVL.

CDR3 in DNA: TGCAGTGCTAGTGAACAGGGAATGGGTGGCTACACCTTC. Amino acids: CSASEQGMGGYTF. The rearrangement joins TRBV20-1 to TRBJ1-2; D is perhaps TRBD1 (6 bases). V lost 3 bases, J lost 7 bases, and 15 bases lay in between. The germline V gene has CDR1 DFQATT and CDR2 SNEGSKA (reference sequence). CDR3 length: 13 amino acids.

This sequence joins TRBV6-1 and TRBJ1-2; possible D gene TRBD1, 6 bases. The CDR3 has 14 residues. Germline loops: CDR1 MNHNS, CDR2 SASEGT. With 3 bases removed from V and 3 bases from J, the gap between germline ends came to 11 bases. In DNA form, the CDR3 reads TGTGCCAGCAGTGACAGGGGCATCGACTATGGCTACACCTTC. Its protein is CASSDRGIDYGYTF.

This chain connects TRBV19 to TRBJ2-6, with 7 bases aligning to TRBD1. CDR1 is LNHDA and CDR2 is SQIVND in the germline V gene (reference sequence). The CDR3 is made up of 16 amino acids. With V trimmed by 4 bases and J by 4 bases, 7 bases remained unmatched. The CDR3 region is CASSRQGQGGANVLTF. The DNA for the CDR3 is TGTGCCAGTAGTAGACAGGGCCAGGGAGGGGCCAACGTCCTGACTTTC.

The gene calls are TRBV18 and TRBJ1-5; 7 positions agree with TRBD1. Per the germline V gene, CDR1 is KGHSH and CDR2 is LQKENI. CDR3 length: 14 residues. The V and J ends lost 6 bases and 0 bases, in that order; junction bases with no gene match: 2. CDR3 in amino acids: CASSGTDSNQPQHF. For the CDR3, the DNA is TGTGCCAGCTCCGGGACAGATAGCAATCAGCCCCAGCATTTT.

Note on this clone: Other DNA sequences in the same sample also yield this CDR3. The rearrangement joins TRBV2 to TRBJ1-2, with 9 bases identical to TRBD1. The germline V gene has CDR1 SNHLY and CDR2 FYNNEI. The CDR3 sequence is 14 residues long. With V trimmed by 5 bases and J by 2 bases, 3 bases remained unmatched. In nucleotides, the CDR3 is TGTGCCAGCAGTTCACAGGGGGCGAACTATGGCTACACCTTC. Translation gives CASSSQGANYGYTF.

The chain carries TRBV10-3 and TRBJ2-1; 8 nucleotides match TRBD1. V gave up 6 bases and J gave up 8 bases; unmatched junction bases: 3. The CDR3 loop spans 12 amino acids. Germline CDR1 and CDR2: ENHRY and SYGVKD. CDR3 sequence (DNA): TGTGCCATCAGGACAGGGGTGGATGAGCAGTTCTTC. Translating it yields CAIRTGVDEQFF.

This clone was found a few times. The chain couples TRBV10-3 to TRBJ1-5; 7 nucleotides align to TRBD1. The germline CDR1 and CDR2 sequences are ENHRY and SYGVKD. The J segment lost 3 bases and the V segment lost 6 bases, leaving 11 bases of the junction unmatched. This CDR3 is 16 amino acids long. The DNA of the CDR3 is TGTGCCATCAGCTCAGGGGGGTTTGGTGTCAATCAGCCCCAGCATTTT. This translates into CAISSGGFGVNQPQHF.

The chain joins TRBV10-3 to TRBJ1-1, with D possibly being TRBD1 (6 bases). This CDR3 contains 14 residues. The germline gives CDR1 ENHRY, CDR2 SYGVKD. Deletions cut 4 bases from V and 4 bases from J, with 13 bases between. CDR3 in amino acids: CAISVLGGSTEAFF. In DNA, the CDR3 is TGTGCCATCAGTGTTTTAGGGGGTAGCACTGAAGCTTTCTTT.

As for this clone: Other DNA sequences in this sample translate to the same CDR3. The chain links TRBV2 to TRBJ1-2, with D possibly TRBD1 on 5 matching bases. The CDR3 contains 13 residues. V shed 6 bases and J shed 0 bases, with 8 bases lying between them. Germline V gene data show CDR1 as SNHLY and CDR2 as FYNNEI. CDR3 sequence reads: CASSRDSNYGYTF. Here the CDR3 DNA reads TGTGCCAGCAGCCGGGACTCTAACTATGGCTACACCTTC.

The CDR3: CASSEGRGPEQPQHF. CDR3 nucleotides: TGTGCCAGCAGCGAGGGCAGGGGGCCGGAACAGCCCCAGCATTTT. This sequence joins TRBV11-2 and TRBJ1-5, with 8 bases that match TRBD1. The trim removed 5 bases at V and 7 bases at J, leaving 10 bases unmatched. The CDR3 consists of 15 residues. CDR1 and CDR2 from the germline V gene are SGHAT and FQNNGV.